The rows below give T cell receptor beta chains drawn from one sample of a study of T-cell memory formation after mild COVID-19. TCRdb re-called the 5' RACE reads through MiXCR, storing one row per CDR3 protein. There are about 290,000 distinct CDR3 sequences in the sample; 15% to 20% occur only once, and 22% lies in the top ten. Sequences were obtained from PBMCs or a T cell subset sorted from them (not recorded which). All receptors come from a man between 18 and 29 years old who had mild COVID-19 (a few samples of this study predate the infection). Cell type and time point are not known. The conserved cysteine and the conserved F or W are not part of the CDR3 here. D genes are given only for firm matches.

v_gene: TRBV5-1; d_gene: TRBD1; j_gene: TRBJ1-1; CDR3aa: ASSDILQGAVNTEAF
v_gene: TRBV12-3/TRBV12-4; d_gene: NA; j_gene: TRBJ1-1; CDR3aa: ASRQGITEAF
v_gene: TRBV27; d_gene: NA; j_gene: TRBJ1-1; CDR3aa: ASSLQGRWTEAF
v_gene: TRBV20-1; d_gene: TRBD2; j_gene: TRBJ2-5; CDR3aa: SARTSGGYQETQY
v_gene: TRBV13; d_gene: TRBD2; j_gene: TRBJ2-3; CDR3aa: ASSLRGGVTQY
v_gene: TRBV18; d_gene: NA; j_gene: TRBJ1-1; CDR3aa: ASSPPRGGKTEAF
v_gene: TRBV15; d_gene: NA; j_gene: TRBJ2-1; CDR3aa: ATSREGEQF
v_gene: TRBV12-3/TRBV12-4; d_gene: NA; j_gene: TRBJ2-7; CDR3aa: ASRPSGVDEQY
v_gene: TRBV12-3/TRBV12-4; d_gene: NA; j_gene: TRBJ1-6; CDR3aa: ASTLTGYNSPLH
v_gene: TRBV7-2; d_gene: NA; j_gene: TRBJ1-2; CDR3aa: ASSDRVMYGYT
v_gene: TRBV15; d_gene: TRBD2; j_gene: TRBJ2-5; CDR3aa: ATSRVLAGKGETQY
v_gene: TRBV18; d_gene: TRBD1; j_gene: TRBJ2-3; CDR3aa: ASKEGQPTDTQY
v_gene: TRBV5-1; d_gene: NA; j_gene: TRBJ1-2; CDR3aa: ASRPGSVANYGYT
v_gene: TRBV6-6; d_gene: NA; j_gene: TRBJ2-2; CDR3aa: ASSFDSAGYGELF
v_gene: TRBV5-1; d_gene: TRBD2; j_gene: TRBJ2-3; CDR3aa: ASSLASGGRPSTDTQY
v_gene: TRBV7-2; d_gene: NA; j_gene: TRBJ2-3; CDR3aa: ASSFLTGGPDTQY
v_gene: TRBV5-1; d_gene: NA; j_gene: TRBJ2-2; CDR3aa: ASRRQGPSGELF
v_gene: TRBV11-2; d_gene: NA; j_gene: TRBJ2-6; CDR3aa: ASSFRGANVLT
v_gene: TRBV4-3; d_gene: TRBD1; j_gene: TRBJ1-5; CDR3aa: ASSQVAGTGNQPQH
v_gene: TRBV12-3/TRBV12-4; d_gene: TRBD1; j_gene: TRBJ2-5; CDR3aa: ASSLNRGYQETQY
v_gene: TRBV7-2; d_gene: NA; j_gene: TRBJ1-2; CDR3aa: ASSLAGESGYT
v_gene: TRBV5-4; d_gene: TRBD2; j_gene: TRBJ2-1; CDR3aa: ASSSPTSGASEQF
v_gene: TRBV28; d_gene: NA; j_gene: TRBJ2-4; CDR3aa: ASSPNRLGGKNIQY
v_gene: TRBV5-6; d_gene: NA; j_gene: TRBJ2-3; CDR3aa: ASSSQRSTDTQY
v_gene: TRBV19; d_gene: TRBD1; j_gene: TRBJ1-2; CDR3aa: ASRVGQDLPYGYT
v_gene: TRBV18; d_gene: TRBD1; j_gene: TRBJ2-1; CDR3aa: ASSPGGQGFDEQF
v_gene: TRBV5-1; d_gene: TRBD2; j_gene: TRBJ2-3; CDR3aa: ASSTALAGGMYTQY
v_gene: TRBV12-3/TRBV12-4; d_gene: TRBD1; j_gene: TRBJ2-1; CDR3aa: ASSGTGQGEQF
v_gene: TRBV30; d_gene: NA; j_gene: TRBJ2-1; CDR3aa: AWSVVTDEHNEQF
v_gene: TRBV4-2; d_gene: NA; j_gene: TRBJ2-2; CDR3aa: ASSHDILKAGELF
v_gene: TRBV10-3; d_gene: NA; j_gene: TRBJ1-5; CDR3aa: ATGREDSNQPQH
v_gene: TRBV6-5; d_gene: NA; j_gene: TRBJ2-7; CDR3aa: ASSYSIPDSSSYEQY
v_gene: TRBV5-1; d_gene: NA; j_gene: TRBJ1-1; CDR3aa: ASSLRGYTEAF
v_gene: TRBV29-1; d_gene: TRBD1; j_gene: TRBJ2-7; CDR3aa: SVEDRDRGAYEQY
v_gene: TRBV7-9; d_gene: NA; j_gene: TRBJ1-3; CDR3aa: ASSSPQESAGNTIY
v_gene: TRBV6-1; d_gene: TRBD1; j_gene: TRBJ2-3; CDR3aa: ASSDYRRDRGSDTQY
v_gene: TRBV19; d_gene: NA; j_gene: TRBJ1-2; CDR3aa: ASSDRAFYGYT
v_gene: TRBV12-3/TRBV12-4; d_gene: NA; j_gene: TRBJ2-3; CDR3aa: ASSSYRATNTQY
v_gene: TRBV7-9; d_gene: TRBD1; j_gene: TRBJ1-1; CDR3aa: ASRRTGGLNTEAF
v_gene: TRBV12-3/TRBV12-4; d_gene: NA; j_gene: TRBJ2-4; CDR3aa: ASSYRGDLAKNIQY
v_gene: TRBV5-1; d_gene: TRBD1; j_gene: TRBJ2-7; CDR3aa: ASSSGQGNYEQY
v_gene: TRBV7-9; d_gene: NA; j_gene: TRBJ1-3; CDR3aa: ASRVASGNTIY
v_gene: TRBV7-3; d_gene: TRBD2; j_gene: TRBJ2-1; CDR3aa: ASSARGLAPYNEQF
v_gene: TRBV5-1; d_gene: NA; j_gene: TRBJ1-2; CDR3aa: ASSGGSSNYGYT